One and the same sample provided the 28 T cell receptor beta chains below, sequenced in a study of blood T cells in healthy people across ages (dated by TCRdb to between 2014 and 2017). Receptors were amplified or captured by 5' RACE. Sequencing was carried out with an Illumina HiSeq 2500. The second PCR ran for roughly 6 to 11 cycles and used a J-beta primer mix along with a sample-barcoded 5' primer. The public reads were quality trimmed at Q25 with fastp and then assembled into clones with MiXCR by TCRdb, keeping productive beta chains. Rows with a matching CDR3 protein are joined into one entry that keeps the most common DNA and genes. For this sample the table gives 500,000 to 700,000 distinct CDR3 sequences, of which about 30% were detected only once. The ten biggest clones cover around 14% of the sample. Sequenced material: blood. The receptors stem from a woman over 75 in good health.

This clonotype was counted at least ten times. The rearrangement joins TRBV12-3 or TRBV12-4 to TRBJ2-6; the D gene is possibly TRBD2 (6 bases). V lost 1 base, J lost 0 bases, and 10 bases lay in between. This CDR3 comprises 17 residues. The CDR3 sequence: CASSLEIGGSGANVLTF. Here the CDR3 DNA reads TGTGCCAGCAGTTTAGAAATCGGGGGCTCTGGGGCCAACGTCCTGACTTTC.

In its sample, this clonotype was seen many times. The rearrangement links TRBV10-3 to TRBJ2-1; a possible D gene is TRBD1 (5 bases). This CDR3 comprises 12 residues. The germline gives CDR1 ENHRY, CDR2 SYGVKD. Trimming cost V 8 bases and J 3 bases, with 8 bases left between them. The CDR3 DNA sequence: TGTGCCATCGGGGCGAACTACAATGAGCAGTTCTTC. Residues: CAIGANYNEQFF.

The V call is TRBV7-2, the J call TRBJ2-1; a weak D match, TRBD2 (6 bases). The CDR3 runs 17 residues. Trimming shortened V by 5 bases and J by 4 bases, and 21 bases separated the two germline ends. CDR1 is SGHTA and CDR2 is FQGNSA in the germline V gene. Written as DNA, the CDR3 is TGTGCCAGCAGCCCCACCGTCGGGGTAGCGGAGTACAATGAGCAGTTCTTC. Translation gives CASSPTVGVAEYNEQFF.

The chain employs TRBV5-1 and TRBJ1-3; D remains ambiguous. Germline V gives CDR1 SGHRS, CDR2 YFSETQ. V dropped 1 base and J dropped 0 bases, with 11 bases sitting between them. This CDR3 spans 16 amino acids. The CDR3: CASSLNPDDSGNTIYF. The DNA for the CDR3 is TGCGCCAGCAGCTTGAATCCAGATGACTCTGGAAACACCATATATTTT.

The V gene is TRBV20-1, the J gene TRBJ1-1; unclear D gene. The germline gives CDR1 DFQATT, CDR2 SNEGSKA (reference sequence). Between the trimmed V and J ends, which lost 2 bases and 0 bases, there was a span of 10 bases. The CDR3 is made up of 14 amino acids. CDR3 amino acids: CSARRPGMNTEAFF. CDR3 in DNA: TGCAGTGCTAGACGACCGGGCATGAACACTGAAGCTTTCTTT.

The chain uses TRBV4-2 and TRBJ1-5, with TRBD1 matching 9 bases. Germline lookup yields CDR1 LGHNA and CDR2 YNFKEQ. V was clipped by 1 base and J by 5 bases; unmatched bases: 3. This CDR3 comprises 15 residues. The CDR3 region is CASSQVRDRDQPQHF. The CDR3 nucleotides are TGTGCCAGCAGCCAAGTGAGGGACAGGGATCAGCCCCAGCATTTT.

This clonotype was counted at least ten times. The chain combines TRBV15 with TRBJ2-5; possibly TRBD1 for D (5 bases). Germline lookup yields CDR1 LNHNV and CDR2 YYDKDF (reference sequence). Deletions cut 2 bases from V and 2 bases from J, with 9 bases between. CDR3 length equals 14 residues. The CDR3 region is CATSRQGRQETQYF. DNA for the CDR3: TGTGCCACCAGCAGACAGGGTCGGCAAGAGACCCAGTACTTC.

This clonotype was recorded only once. The chain uses TRBV11-2 and TRBJ2-1; D gene unclear. The J call may be wrong; the DNA end is better matched by TRBJ2-7. The CDR3 contains 16 residues. Germline V gene sequence: CDR1 SGHAT, CDR2 FQNNGV. Written as DNA, the CDR3 is TGTGCCAGCAGCGGGCGACGGGTAAACTCCTACAATGAGCAGTACTTC. This sequence encodes CASSGRRVNSYNEQYF.

The gene calls are TRBV7-2 and TRBJ1-1; D possibly corresponds to TRBD1 (6 bases). This CDR3 contains 13 residues. Trimming removed 5 bases at V and 8 bases at J, with 15 bases between. Germline loops: CDR1 SGHTA, CDR2 FQGNSA. The CDR3 bases are TGTGCCAGCAGCCCTCGGGGGGCGCAGGAAGCTTTCTTT. It specifies CASSPRGAQEAFF.

The chain joins TRBV20-1 to TRBJ1-1; D uncertain. Trimming cost V 7 bases and J 5 bases, with 11 bases left between them. The CDR3 runs 11 residues. CDR1 is DFQATT, CDR2 SNEGSKA, per germline (reference sequence). CDR3 nucleotide sequence: TGCAGTGGGGTATCGGGTACTGAAGCTTTCTTT. This encodes CSGVSGTEAFF.

As concerns this clonotype: Relative to the germline gene, one junction end is altered; a read error may explain this. The chain couples TRBV3-1 to TRBJ1-5; D gene unclear. Germline-derived CDR1 and CDR2 are LGHDT and YNNKEL (reference sequence). The CDR3 covers 14 residues. The CDR3 DNA reads TGTGCCAGCGGCCACCCGGGGAGCAATCAGCCCCAGCATTTT. This sequence encodes CASGHPGSNQPQHF.

Many counts were recorded for this clonotype. The V and J genes are TRBV15 and TRBJ2-7; 7 bases map to TRBD1. V was pared by 0 bases and J by 7 bases, with 9 bases of the junction left unmatched. Germline assignment: CDR1 LNHNV and CDR2 YYDKDF (reference sequence). The CDR3 totals 15 residues. CDR3 in DNA: TGTGCCACCAGCAGAGATAGAGGGGGCCTGGGAGAGCAGTACTTC. Protein product: CATSRDRGGLGEQYF. The variable domain in full, completed from reference TRBV15 and TRBJ2-7, reads DAMVIQNPRYQVTQFGKPVTLSCSQTLNHNVMYWYQQKSSQAPKLLFHYYDKDFNNEADTPDNFQSRRPNTSFCFLDIRSPGLGDTAMYLCATSRDRGGLGEQYFGPGTRLTVT.

This clonotype was recorded at least ten times. The V gene is TRBV11-1, the J gene TRBJ2-5; D is undetermined. This CDR3 is built from 16 residues. The germline V gene has CDR1 SGHAT and CDR2 FQDESV (reference sequence). Trimming left V 1 base short and J 1 base short, with 13 bases between. CDR3 sequence (DNA): TGTGCCAGCAGCTTAGATATCATGAAGGGCCAAGAGACCCAGTACTTC. Protein product: CASSLDIMKGQETQYF.

This clonotype has at least ten counts. The chain uses TRBV6-6 and TRBJ1-2, with TRBD1 as a possible D gene (5 bases). The CDR3 has 14 amino acids. CDR1 and CDR2 from the germline V gene are MNHNY and SVGAGI (reference sequence). Trimming shortened V by 2 bases and J by 6 bases, and 13 bases separated the two germline ends. The CDR3 bases are TGTGCCAGCAGTTACAGGGGACGTGGAAATGGCTACACCTTC. Amino acid sequence: CASSYRGRGNGYTF.

This clonotype was picked up a small number of times. The chain is built from TRBV11-2 and TRBJ2-1; 9 bases match TRBD2. V gave up 4 bases and J gave up 2 bases; unmatched junction bases: 9. Germline CDR1 is SGHAT and CDR2 is FQNNGV. CDR3 size: 17 residues. CDR3 in amino acids: CASSSRQGGGAYNEQFF. In DNA, the CDR3 is TGTGCCAGCAGCTCCCGGCAGGGCGGGGGGGCCTACAATGAGCAGTTCTTC.

This clonotype showed up just a few times. The gene calls are TRBV12-3 or TRBV12-4 and TRBJ2-7; perhaps TRBD1 as D (6 bases). The CDR3 sequence is 14 residues long. V was clipped by 6 bases and J by 0 bases, with 12 bases between them. The CDR3 nucleotides read TGTGCCAGCAGGTGGGGACACAGCTCCTACGAGCAGTACTTC. It translates to CASRWGHSSYEQYF.

Note on this clonotype: A much larger clone lies one base from this, so it may be a read error. The chain combines TRBV5-1 with TRBJ1-1, with a tentative D call TRBD1 (6 bases). Trimming left V 0 bases short and J 4 bases short, with 13 bases between. The CDR3 loop spans 15 amino acids. In germline, CDR1 is SGHRS, CDR2 YFSETQ. CDR3 region: CASSLEPGALTEAFF. The CDR3 region has the DNA TGCGCCAGCAGCTTGGAGCCGGGGGCGCTCACTGAAGCTTTCTTT. The entire variable domain, with the rest obtained from reference TRBV5-1 and TRBJ1-1, is as follows: KAGVTQTPRYLIKTRGQQVTLSCSPISGHRSVSWYQQTPGQGLQFLFEYFSETQRNKGNFPGRFSGRQFSNSRSEMNVSTLELGDSALYLCASSLEPGALTEAFFGQGTRLTVV.

This clonotype was seen ten or more times. The chain uses TRBV5-1 and TRBJ2-5, with TRBD1 identical over 11 bases. V gave up 4 bases and J gave up 6 bases; unmatched junction bases: 2. The CDR3 consists of 13 residues. Germline assignment: CDR1 SGHRS and CDR2 YFSETQ. The CDR3 region is CASSRDRGKTQYF. CDR3 nucleotides: TGCGCCAGCAGCCGGGACAGGGGGAAGACCCAGTACTTC.

This clonotype was observed a few times. A single base separates this from a much larger clone, so it may be a read error. The rearrangement links TRBV14 to TRBJ2-1; D is undetermined. The CDR3 is 12 residues long. Germline V gives CDR1 SGHDN, CDR2 FVKESK. Trimming shortened V by 1 base and J by 15 bases, and 13 bases separated the two germline ends. The CDR3 sequence is CASSQGLPIRFF. As DNA, the CDR3 is TGTGCCAGCAGCCAAGGTCTCCCTATACGGTTCTTC.

J is TRBJ2-5 and V is TRBV20-1; 9 bases agree with TRBD1. The germline gives CDR1 DFQATT, CDR2 SNEGSKA (reference sequence). The CDR3 runs 16 residues. Unmatched junction bases numbered 12, after V lost 5 bases and J lost 2 bases. This CDR3 reads CSAPLIPGQGQETQYF. The CDR3 DNA reads TGCAGTGCTCCGCTTATTCCGGGACAGGGTCAAGAGACCCAGTACTTC.

This clonotype was seen repeatedly, ten times or more. The V gene is TRBV29-1, the J gene TRBJ1-2; D remains ambiguous. The CDR3 sequence is 14 residues long. The germline V and J ends were trimmed by 4 bases and 0 bases, with 12 bases remaining between them. CDR1 is SQVTM and CDR2 is ANQGSEA in the germline V gene. CDR3 loop: CSVGLRTPNYGYTF. The CDR3 DNA sequence: TGCAGCGTTGGGTTGAGGACCCCTAACTATGGCTACACCTTC.

This clonotype was seen a handful of times. V usage is TRBV2 and J usage is TRBJ2-3, with D perhaps matching TRBD1 or TRBD2 (7 bases each). This CDR3 contains 13 residues. Trimming stripped 7 bases from V and 6 bases from J, with 14 bases between. CDR1 is SNHLY, CDR2 FYNNEI, per germline. CDR3 sequence: CASIQQGGDTQYF. CDR3 sequence (DNA): TGTGCCAGCATACAGCAGGGGGGGGATACGCAGTATTTT.

This clonotype showed up just once. Germline and junction disagree at one end, which may indicate a read error. The V gene is TRBV15, the J gene TRBJ2-1; the D gene is possibly TRBD2 (5 bases). The CDR3 length is 15 residues. CDR1 and CDR2 from the germline V gene are LNHNV and YYDKDF (reference sequence). The CDR3 sequence: CATSSDGAAYKEQFF. The CDR3 nucleotides are TGTGCCACCAGCAGCGATGGAGCGGCCTACAAGGAGCAGTTCTTC. The full variable domain, rest sourced from reference TRBV15 and TRBJ2-1, is DAMVIQNPRYQVTQFGKPVTLSCSQTLNHNVMYWYQQKSSQAPKLLFHYYDKDFNNEADTPDNFQSRRPNTSFCFLDIRSPGLGDTAMYLCATSSDGAAYKEQFFGPGTRLTVL.

This chain links TRBV7-2 with TRBJ1-2; tentatively, D is TRBD1 (5 bases). V dropped 6 bases and J dropped 7 bases, with 15 bases sitting between them. Germline CDR1 is SGHTA and CDR2 is FQGNSA. The CDR3 is made up of 13 amino acids. CDR3: CASRIVTGAGYTF. The CDR3 DNA reads TGTGCCAGCAGAATCGTTACTGGGGCTGGCTACACCTTC.

A few counts support this clonotype. The chain links TRBV20-1 to TRBJ1-4, with TRBD1 as a possible D gene (5 bases). This CDR3 spans 14 amino acids. Germline V gene lookup returns CDR1 DFQATT and CDR2 SNEGSKA (reference sequence). V lost 4 bases, J lost 4 bases, and 13 bases lay in between. The CDR3 is CSATPAGVNEKLFF. The DNA for the CDR3 is TGCAGTGCTACCCCGGCGGGGGTTAATGAAAAACTGTTTTTT.

This clonotype has ten or more counts. The chain joins TRBV10-3 to TRBJ2-1; 7 positions agree with TRBD2. Germline CDR1 reads ENHRY; CDR2 reads SYGVKD. The CDR3 extends over 15 amino acids. J lost 7 bases, V lost 10 bases, and 16 bases had no gene match. Here the CDR3 DNA reads TGTGCCACCGGGTCATCCTCGGGGGGAAATAATGAGCAGTTCTTC. Protein sequence: CATGSSSGGNNEQFF.

This clonotype was detected many times. The gene calls are TRBV7-3 and TRBJ2-7, with 7 nucleotides matching TRBD2. Germline values: CDR1 SGHTA, CDR2 FQGTGA. This CDR3 has 15 residues. The junction had 13 bases not matched to a gene; V was cut back by 5 bases and J by 6 bases. CDR3 nucleotide sequence: TGTGCCAGCAGCCCCGGGGGAGGGTCATTTCGCGAGCAGTACTTC. The encoded protein is CASSPGGGSFREQYF.

This clonotype was observed at least ten times. J is TRBJ1-5 and V is TRBV5-1, with a tentative D call TRBD1 (6 bases). Germline V gene lookup returns CDR1 SGHRS and CDR2 YFSETQ. Deletions cut 0 bases from V and 4 bases from J, with 11 bases between. This CDR3 is 15 amino acids long. The CDR3 reads CASSLGGRGNQPQHF. CDR3 DNA sequence: TGCGCCAGCAGCTTGGGGGGGCGTGGGAATCAGCCCCAGCATTTT.